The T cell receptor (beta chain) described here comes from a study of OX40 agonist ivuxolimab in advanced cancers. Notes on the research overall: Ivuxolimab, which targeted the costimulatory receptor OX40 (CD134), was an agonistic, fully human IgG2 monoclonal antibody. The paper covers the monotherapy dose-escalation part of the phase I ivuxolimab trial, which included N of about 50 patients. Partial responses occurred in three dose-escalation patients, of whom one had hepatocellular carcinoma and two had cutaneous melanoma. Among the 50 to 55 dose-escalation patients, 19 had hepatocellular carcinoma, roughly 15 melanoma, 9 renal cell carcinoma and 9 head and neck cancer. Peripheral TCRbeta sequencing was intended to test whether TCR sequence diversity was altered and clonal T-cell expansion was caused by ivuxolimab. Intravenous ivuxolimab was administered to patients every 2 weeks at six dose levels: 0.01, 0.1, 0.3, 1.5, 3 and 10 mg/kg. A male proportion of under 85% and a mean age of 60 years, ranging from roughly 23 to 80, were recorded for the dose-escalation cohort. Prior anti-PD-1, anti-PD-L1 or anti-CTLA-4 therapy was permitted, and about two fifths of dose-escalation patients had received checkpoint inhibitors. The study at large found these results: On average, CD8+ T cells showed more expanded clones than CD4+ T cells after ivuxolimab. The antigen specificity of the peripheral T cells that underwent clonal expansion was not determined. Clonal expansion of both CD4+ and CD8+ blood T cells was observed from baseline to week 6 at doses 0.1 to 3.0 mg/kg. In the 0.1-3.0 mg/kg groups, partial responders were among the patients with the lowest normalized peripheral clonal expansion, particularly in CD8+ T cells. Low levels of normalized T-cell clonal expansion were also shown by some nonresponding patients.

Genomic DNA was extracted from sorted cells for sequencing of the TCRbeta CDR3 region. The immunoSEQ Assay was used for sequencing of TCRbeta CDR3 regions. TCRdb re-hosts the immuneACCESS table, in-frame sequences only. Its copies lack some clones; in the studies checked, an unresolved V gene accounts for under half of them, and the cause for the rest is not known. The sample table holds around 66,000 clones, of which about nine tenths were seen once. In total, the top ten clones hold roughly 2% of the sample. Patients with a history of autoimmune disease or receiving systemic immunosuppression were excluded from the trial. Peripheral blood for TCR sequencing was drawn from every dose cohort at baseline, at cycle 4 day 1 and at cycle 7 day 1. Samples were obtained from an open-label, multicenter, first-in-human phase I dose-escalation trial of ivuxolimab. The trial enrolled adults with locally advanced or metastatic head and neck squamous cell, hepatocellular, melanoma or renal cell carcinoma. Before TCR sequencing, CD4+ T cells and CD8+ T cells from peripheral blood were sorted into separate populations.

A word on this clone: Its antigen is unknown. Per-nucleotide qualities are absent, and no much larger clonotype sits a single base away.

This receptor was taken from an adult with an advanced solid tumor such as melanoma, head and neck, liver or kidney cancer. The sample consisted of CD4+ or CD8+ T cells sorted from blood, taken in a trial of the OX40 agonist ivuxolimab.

The CDR3 in this case is CASSPAQQGLDTQYF. The DNA sequence reads TGTGCCAGCTCACCGGCCCAACAGGGACTAGATACGCAGTATTTT. This chain joins TRBV18 to TRBJ2-3, with the D call perhaps TRBD1 or TRBD2, as 6 bases match in each case. CDR3 length: 15 amino acids, cysteine to phenylalanine. The CDR3 DNA has 45 bases and is translated from base 1. Based on the germline V gene, the CDR1 and CDR2 sequences are KGHSH and LQKENI. V is shortened by 3 bases, J by 5 bases, and the region joining them spans 15 bases.